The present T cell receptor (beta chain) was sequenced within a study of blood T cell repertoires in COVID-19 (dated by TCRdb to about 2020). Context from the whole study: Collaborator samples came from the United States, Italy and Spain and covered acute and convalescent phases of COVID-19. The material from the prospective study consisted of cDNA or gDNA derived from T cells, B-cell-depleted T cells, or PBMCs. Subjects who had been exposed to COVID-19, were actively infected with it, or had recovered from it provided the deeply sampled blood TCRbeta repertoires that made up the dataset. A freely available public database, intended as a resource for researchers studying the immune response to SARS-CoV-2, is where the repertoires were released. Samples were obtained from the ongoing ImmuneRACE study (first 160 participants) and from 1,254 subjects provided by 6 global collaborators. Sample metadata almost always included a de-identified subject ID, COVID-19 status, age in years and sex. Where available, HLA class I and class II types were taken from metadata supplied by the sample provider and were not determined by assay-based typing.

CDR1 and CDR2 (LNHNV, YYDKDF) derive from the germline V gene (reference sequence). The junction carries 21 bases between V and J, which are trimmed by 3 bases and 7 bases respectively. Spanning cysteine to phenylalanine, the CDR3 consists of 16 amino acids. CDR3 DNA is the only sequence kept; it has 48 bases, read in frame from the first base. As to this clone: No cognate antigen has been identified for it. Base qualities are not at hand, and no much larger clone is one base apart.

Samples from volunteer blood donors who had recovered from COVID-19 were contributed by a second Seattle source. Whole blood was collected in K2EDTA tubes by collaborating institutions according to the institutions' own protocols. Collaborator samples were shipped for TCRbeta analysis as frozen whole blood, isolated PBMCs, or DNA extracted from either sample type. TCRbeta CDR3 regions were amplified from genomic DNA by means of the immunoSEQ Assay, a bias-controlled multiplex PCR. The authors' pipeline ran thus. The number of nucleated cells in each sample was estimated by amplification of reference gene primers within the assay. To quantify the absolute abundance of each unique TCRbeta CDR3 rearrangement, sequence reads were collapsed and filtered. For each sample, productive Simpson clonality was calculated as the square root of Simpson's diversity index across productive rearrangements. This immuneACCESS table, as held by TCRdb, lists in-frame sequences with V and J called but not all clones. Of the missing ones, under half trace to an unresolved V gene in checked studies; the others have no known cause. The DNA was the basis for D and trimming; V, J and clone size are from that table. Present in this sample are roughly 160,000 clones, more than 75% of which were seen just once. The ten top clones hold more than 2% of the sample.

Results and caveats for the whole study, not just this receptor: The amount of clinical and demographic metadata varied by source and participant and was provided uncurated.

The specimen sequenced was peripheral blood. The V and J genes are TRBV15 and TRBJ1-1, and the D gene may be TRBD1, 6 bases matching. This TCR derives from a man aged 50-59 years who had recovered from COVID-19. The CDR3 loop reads CATSRDNRGALGEAFF. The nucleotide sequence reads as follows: TGTGCCACCAGCAGGGACAATCGGGGGGCCTTGGGTGAAGCTTTCTTT.